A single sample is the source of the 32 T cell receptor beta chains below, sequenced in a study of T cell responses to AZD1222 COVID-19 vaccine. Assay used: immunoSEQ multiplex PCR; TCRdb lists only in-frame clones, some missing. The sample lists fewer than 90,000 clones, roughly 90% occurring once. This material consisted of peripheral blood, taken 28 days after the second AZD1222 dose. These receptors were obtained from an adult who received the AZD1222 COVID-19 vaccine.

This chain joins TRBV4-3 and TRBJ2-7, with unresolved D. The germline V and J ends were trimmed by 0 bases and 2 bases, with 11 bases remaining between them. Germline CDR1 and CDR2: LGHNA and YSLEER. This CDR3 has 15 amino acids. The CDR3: CASSQDRAGAYEQYF. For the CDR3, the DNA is TGCGCCAGCAGCCAAGATCGGGCAGGTGCCTACGAGCAGTACTTC.

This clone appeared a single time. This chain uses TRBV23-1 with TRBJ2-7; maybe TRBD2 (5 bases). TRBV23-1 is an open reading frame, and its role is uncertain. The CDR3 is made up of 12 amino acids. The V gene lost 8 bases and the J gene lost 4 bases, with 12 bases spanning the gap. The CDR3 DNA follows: TGCGCCAGCGGGAGAGAGGGTTACGAGCAGTACTTC. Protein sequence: CASGREGYEQYF.

The CDR3 DNA follows: TGTGCCAGCAGTGGGGGGACAGTTTTTAGCAATCAGCCCCAGCATTTT. Amino acid sequence: CASSGGTVFSNQPQHF. The gene calls are TRBV6-1 and TRBJ1-5, with 7 bases fitting TRBD1. CDR3 length: 16 amino acids. CDR1 and CDR2 (germline): MNHNS, SASEGT. Trimming at V came to 4 bases and at J to 0 bases, leaving 6 bases not matched to a gene.

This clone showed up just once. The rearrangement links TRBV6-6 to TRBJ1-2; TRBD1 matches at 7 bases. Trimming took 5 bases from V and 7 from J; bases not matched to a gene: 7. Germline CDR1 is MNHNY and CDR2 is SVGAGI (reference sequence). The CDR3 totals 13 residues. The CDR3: CASSPQGLGGYTF. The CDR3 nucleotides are TGTGCCAGCAGTCCACAGGGGTTGGGTGGCTACACCTTC.

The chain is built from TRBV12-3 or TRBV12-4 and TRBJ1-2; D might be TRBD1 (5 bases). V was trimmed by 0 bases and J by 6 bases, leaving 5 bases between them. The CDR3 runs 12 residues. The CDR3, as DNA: TGTGCCAGCAGTTTAGCAGGGGATGGCTACACCTTC. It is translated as CASSLAGDGYTF.

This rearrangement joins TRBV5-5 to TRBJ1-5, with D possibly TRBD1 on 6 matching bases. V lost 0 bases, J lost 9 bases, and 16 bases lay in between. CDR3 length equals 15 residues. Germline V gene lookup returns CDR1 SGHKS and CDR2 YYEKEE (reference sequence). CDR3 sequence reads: CASSLEDSQTWPQHF. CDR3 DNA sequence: TGTGCCAGCAGCTTGGAGGACAGCCAGACGTGGCCCCAGCATTTT.

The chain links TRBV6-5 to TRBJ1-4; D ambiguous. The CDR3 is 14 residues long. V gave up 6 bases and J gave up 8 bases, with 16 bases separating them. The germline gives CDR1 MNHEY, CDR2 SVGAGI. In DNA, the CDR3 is TGTGCCAGCAGCCGCTTAGTGGAAAAAGAAAAACTGTTTTTT. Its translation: CASSRLVEKEKLFF.

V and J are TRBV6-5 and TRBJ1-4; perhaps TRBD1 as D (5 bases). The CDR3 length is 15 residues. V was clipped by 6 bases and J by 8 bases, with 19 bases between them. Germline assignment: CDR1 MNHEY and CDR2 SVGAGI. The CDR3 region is CASRRRDPGREKLFF. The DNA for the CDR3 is TGTGCCAGCAGACGCCGGGACCCAGGCCGGGAAAAACTGTTTTTT.

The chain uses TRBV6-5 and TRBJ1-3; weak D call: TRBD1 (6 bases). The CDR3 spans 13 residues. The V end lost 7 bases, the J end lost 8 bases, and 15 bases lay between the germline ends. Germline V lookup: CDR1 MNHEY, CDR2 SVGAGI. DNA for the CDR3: TGTGCCAGCAACTCAGGGGAATCGGACACCATATATTTT. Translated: CASNSGESDTIYF.

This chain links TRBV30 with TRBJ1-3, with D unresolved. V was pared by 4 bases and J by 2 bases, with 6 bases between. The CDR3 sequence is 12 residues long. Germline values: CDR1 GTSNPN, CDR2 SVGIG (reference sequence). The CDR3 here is CAWKKAGNTIYF. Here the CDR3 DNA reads TGTGCCTGGAAAAAGGCTGGAAACACCATATATTTT.

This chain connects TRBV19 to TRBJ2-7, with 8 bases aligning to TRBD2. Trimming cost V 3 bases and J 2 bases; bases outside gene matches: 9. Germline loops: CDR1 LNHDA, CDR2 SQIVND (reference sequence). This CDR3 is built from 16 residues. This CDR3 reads CASSIGIGTRAYEQYF. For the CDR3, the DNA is TGTGCCAGTAGTATTGGAATAGGGACTAGAGCCTACGAGCAGTACTTC.

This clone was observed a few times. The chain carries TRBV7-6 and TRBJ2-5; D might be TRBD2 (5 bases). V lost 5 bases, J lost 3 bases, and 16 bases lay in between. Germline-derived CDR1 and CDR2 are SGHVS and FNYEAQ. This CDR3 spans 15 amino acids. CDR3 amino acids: CASSPTTRVEETQYF. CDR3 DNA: TGTGCCAGCAGCCCGACGACGCGGGTTGAAGAGACCCAGTACTTC.

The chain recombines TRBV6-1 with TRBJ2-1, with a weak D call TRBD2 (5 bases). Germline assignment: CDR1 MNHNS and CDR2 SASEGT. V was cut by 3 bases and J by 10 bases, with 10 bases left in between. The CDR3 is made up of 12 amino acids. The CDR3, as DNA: TGTGCCAGCAGTGATTCTCAGCGGGAGCAGTTCTTC. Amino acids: CASSDSQREQFF.

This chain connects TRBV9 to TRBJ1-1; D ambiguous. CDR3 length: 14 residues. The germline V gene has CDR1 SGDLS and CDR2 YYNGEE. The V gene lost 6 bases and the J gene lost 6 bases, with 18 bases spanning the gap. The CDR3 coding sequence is TGTGCCAGCAACCTCAACGGAGGGAGCCCTGAAGCTTTCTTT. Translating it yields CASNLNGGSPEAFF.

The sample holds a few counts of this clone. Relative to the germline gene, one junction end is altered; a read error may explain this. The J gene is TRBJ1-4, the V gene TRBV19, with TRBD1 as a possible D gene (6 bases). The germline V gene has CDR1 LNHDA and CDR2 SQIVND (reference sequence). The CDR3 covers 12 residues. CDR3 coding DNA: TGTGCCAGTAGTATTGGGGGCGCCGAATGGCTTTTT. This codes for CASSIGGAEWLF.

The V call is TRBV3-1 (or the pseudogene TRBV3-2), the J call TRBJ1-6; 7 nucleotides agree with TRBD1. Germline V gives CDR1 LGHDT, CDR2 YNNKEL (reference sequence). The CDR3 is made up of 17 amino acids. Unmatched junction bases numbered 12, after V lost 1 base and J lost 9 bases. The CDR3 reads CASSQGTPSGGGSPLHF. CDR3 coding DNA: TGTGCCAGCAGCCAAGGAACCCCCTCAGGGGGTGGTTCACCCCTCCACTTT.

CDR3 nucleotides: TGTGCCAGCAGCTTAGATGGGGGAGGGCAGCCCCAGCATTTT. It encodes CASSLDGGGQPQHF. The chain combines TRBV11-1 with TRBJ1-5, with D possibly TRBD1 on 5 matching bases. CDR3 length: 14 amino acids. V dropped 1 base and J dropped 7 bases, with 11 bases sitting between them. The germline V gene encodes CDR1 SGHAT and CDR2 FQDESV (reference sequence).

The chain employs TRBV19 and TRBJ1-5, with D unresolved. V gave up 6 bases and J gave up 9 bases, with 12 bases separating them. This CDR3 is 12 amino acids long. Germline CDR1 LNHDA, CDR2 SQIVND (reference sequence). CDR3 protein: CASSPFPGPQHF. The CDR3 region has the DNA TGTGCCAGTAGCCCCTTCCCCGGGCCCCAGCATTTT.

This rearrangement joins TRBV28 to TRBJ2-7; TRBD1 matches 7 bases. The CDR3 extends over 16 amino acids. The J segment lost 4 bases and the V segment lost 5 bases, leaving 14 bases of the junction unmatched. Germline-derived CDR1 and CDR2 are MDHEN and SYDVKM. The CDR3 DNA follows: TGTGCCAGCAGTATGCCGGGACAGACAAAAATTTACGAGCAGTACTTC. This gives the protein CASSMPGQTKIYEQYF.

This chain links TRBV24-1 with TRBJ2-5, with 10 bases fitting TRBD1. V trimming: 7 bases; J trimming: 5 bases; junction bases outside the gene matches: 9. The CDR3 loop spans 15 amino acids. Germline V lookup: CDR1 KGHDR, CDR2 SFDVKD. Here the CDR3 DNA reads TGTGCCACCAGCCTGACAGGGGGCACGGTGGAGACCCAGTACTTC. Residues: CATSLTGGTVETQYF.

CDR3 bases: TGTGCCTGGGCGGGAATGAACACTGAAGCTTTCTTT. This sequence encodes CAWAGMNTEAFF. The rearrangement links TRBV30 to TRBJ1-1; D call uncertain. The length of the CDR3 is 12 residues. The V end lost 5 bases, the J end lost 0 bases, and 7 bases lay between the germline ends. Germline V gene sequence: CDR1 GTSNPN, CDR2 SVGIG (reference sequence).

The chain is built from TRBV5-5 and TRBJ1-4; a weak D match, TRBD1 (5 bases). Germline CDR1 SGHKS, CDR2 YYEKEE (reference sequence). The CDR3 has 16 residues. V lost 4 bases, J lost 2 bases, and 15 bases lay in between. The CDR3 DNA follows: TGTGCCAGCAGCCGGGGGGGACTCCGCACTAATGAAAAACTGTTTTTT. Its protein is CASSRGGLRTNEKLFF.

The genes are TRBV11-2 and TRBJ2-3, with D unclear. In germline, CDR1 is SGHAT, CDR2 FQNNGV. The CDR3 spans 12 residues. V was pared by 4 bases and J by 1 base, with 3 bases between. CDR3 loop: CASSSRTDTQYF. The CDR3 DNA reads TGTGCCAGCAGCTCACGCACAGATACGCAGTATTTT.

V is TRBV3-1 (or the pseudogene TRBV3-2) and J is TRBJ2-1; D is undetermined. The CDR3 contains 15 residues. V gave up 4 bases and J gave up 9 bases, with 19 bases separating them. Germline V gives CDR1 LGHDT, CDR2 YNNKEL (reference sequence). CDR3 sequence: CASSPRRSASGEQFF. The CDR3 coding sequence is TGTGCCAGCAGCCCCCGCAGGTCCGCCTCGGGTGAGCAGTTCTTC.

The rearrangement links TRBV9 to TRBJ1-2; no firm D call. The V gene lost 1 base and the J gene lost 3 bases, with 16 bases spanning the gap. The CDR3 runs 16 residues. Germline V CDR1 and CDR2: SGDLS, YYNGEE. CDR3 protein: CASSVFGGREHYGYTF. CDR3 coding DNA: TGTGCCAGCAGCGTATTCGGCGGCCGTGAGCACTATGGCTACACCTTC.

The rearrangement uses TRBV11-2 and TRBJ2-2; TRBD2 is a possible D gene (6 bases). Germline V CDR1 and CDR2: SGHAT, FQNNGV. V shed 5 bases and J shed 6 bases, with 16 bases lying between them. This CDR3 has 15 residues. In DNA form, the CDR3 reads TGTGCCAGCAGCCCGGTGGGGGGAGATCCCGGGGAGCTGTTTTTT. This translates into CASSPVGGDPGELFF.

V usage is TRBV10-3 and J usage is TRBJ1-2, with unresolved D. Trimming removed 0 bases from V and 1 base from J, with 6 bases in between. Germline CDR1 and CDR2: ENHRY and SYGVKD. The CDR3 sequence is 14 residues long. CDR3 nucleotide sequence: TGTGCCATCAGTGAGTCGGTGAATAACTATGGCTACACCTTC. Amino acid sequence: CAISESVNNYGYTF.

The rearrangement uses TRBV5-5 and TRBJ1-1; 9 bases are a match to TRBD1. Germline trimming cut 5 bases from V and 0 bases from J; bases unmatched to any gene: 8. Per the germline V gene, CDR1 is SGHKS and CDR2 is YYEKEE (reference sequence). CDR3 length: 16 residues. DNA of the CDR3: TGTGCCAGCAGTTGGGGGACAGGGCTTCTGAACACTGAAGCTTTCTTT. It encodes CASSWGTGLLNTEAFF.

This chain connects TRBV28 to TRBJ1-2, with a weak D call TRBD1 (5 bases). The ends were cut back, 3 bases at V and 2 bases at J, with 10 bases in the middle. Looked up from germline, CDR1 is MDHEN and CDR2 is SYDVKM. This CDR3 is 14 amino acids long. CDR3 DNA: TGTGCCAGCAGTTTTCACGGGGGGAACTATGGCTACACCTTC. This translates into CASSFHGGNYGYTF.

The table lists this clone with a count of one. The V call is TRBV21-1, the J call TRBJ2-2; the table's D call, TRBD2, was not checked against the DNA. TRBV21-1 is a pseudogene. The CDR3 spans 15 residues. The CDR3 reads CASSSRGGTTGELFF. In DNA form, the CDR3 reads TGTGCCAGCAGCTCCCGTGGGGGGACCACCGGGGAGCTGTTTTTT.

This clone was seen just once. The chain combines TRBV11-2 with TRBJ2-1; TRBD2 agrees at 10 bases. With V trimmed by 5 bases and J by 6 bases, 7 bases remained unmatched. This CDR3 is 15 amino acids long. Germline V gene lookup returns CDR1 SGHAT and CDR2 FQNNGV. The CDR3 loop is CASSPWTSGSNEQFF. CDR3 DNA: TGTGCCAGCAGCCCGTGGACTAGCGGTAGCAATGAGCAGTTCTTC.

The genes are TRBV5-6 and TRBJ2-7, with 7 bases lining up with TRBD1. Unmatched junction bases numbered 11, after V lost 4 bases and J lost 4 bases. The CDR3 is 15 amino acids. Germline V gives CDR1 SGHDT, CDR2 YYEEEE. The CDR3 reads CASSLWDRILYEQYF. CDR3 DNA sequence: TGTGCCAGCAGCCTATGGGACAGAATTCTATACGAGCAGTACTTC.